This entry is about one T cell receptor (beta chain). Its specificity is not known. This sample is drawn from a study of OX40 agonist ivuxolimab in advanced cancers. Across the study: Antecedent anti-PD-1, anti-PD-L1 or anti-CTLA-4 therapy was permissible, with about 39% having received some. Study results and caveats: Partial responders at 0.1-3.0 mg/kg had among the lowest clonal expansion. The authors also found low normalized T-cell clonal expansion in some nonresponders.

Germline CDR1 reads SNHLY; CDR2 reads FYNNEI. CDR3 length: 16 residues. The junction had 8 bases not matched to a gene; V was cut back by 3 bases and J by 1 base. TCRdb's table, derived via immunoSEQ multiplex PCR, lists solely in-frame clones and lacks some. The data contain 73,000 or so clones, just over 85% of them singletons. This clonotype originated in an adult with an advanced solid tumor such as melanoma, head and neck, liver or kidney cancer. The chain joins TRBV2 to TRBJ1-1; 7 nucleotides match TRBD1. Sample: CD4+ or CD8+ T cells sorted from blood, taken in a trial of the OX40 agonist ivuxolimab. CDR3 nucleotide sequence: TGTGCCAGCAGTGATCGAGCGACAGGGACGAACACTGAAGCTTTCTTT. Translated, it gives CASSDRATGTNTEAFF.